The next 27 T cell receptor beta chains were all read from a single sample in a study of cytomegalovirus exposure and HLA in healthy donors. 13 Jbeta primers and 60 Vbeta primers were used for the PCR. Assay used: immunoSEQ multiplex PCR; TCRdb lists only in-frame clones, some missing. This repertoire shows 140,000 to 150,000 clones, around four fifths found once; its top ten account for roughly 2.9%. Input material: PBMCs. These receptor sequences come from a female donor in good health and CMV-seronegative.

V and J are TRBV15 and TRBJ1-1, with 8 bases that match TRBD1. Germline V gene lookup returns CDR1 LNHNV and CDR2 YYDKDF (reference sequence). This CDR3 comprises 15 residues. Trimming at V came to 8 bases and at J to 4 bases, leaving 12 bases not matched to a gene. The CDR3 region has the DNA TGTGCCACCTACCAGGCAGGGGGCGTTACCACTGAAGCTTTCTTT. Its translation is CATYQAGGVTTEAFF.

CDR3: CASSLGTLWGLAGVDPDTQYF. The CDR3 DNA sequence: TGTGCCAGCAGCTTAGGTACATTGTGGGGACTAGCGGGAGTAGATCCAGATACGCAGTATTTT. The gene calls are TRBV7-8 and TRBJ2-3, with 14 bases matching TRBD2. This CDR3 region has 21 residues. With V trimmed by 1 base and J by 4 bases, 16 bases remained unmatched. In germline, CDR1 is SGHVS, CDR2 FQNEAQ.

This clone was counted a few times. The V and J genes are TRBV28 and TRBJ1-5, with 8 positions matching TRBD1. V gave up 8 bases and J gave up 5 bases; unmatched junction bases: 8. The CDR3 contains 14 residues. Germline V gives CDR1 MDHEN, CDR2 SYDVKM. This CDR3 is CASRGQERHQPQHF. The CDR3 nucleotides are TGTGCCAGCCGGGGACAGGAGCGTCATCAGCCCCAGCATTTT.

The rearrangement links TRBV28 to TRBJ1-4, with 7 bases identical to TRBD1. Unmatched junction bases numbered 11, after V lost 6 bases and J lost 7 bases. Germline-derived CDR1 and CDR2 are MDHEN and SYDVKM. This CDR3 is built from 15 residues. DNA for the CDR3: TGTGCCAGCAGGCCTATGACAGGGCCGAGTGAAAAACTGTTTTTT. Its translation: CASRPMTGPSEKLFF. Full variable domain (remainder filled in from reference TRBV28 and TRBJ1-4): DVKVTQSSRYLVKRTGEKVFLECVQDMDHENMFWYRQDPGLGLRLIYFSYDVKMKEKGDIPEGYSVSREKKERFSLILESASTNQTSMYLCASRPMTGPSEKLFFGSGTQLSVL.

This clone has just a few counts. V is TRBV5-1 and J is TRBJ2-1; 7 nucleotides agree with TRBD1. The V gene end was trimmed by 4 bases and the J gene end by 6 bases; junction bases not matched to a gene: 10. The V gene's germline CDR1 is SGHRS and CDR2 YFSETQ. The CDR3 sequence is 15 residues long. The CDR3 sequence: CASSRNRDSSNEQFF. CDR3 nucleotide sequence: TGCGCCAGCAGCAGAAACCGGGACAGTTCCAATGAGCAGTTCTTC.

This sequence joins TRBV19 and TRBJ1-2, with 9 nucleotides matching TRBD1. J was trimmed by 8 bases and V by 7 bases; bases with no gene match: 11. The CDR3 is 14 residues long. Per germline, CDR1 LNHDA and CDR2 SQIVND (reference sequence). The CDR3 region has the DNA TGTGCCAGTATCAACCTCGGACAGGGGAACGGCTACACCTTC. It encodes CASINLGQGNGYTF. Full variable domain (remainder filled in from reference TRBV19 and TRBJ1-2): DGGITQSPKYLFRKEGQNVTLSCEQNLNHDAMYWYRQDPGQGLRLIYYSQIVNDFQKGDIAEGYSVSREKKESFPLTVTSAQKNPTAFYLCASINLGQGNGYTFGSGTRLTVV.

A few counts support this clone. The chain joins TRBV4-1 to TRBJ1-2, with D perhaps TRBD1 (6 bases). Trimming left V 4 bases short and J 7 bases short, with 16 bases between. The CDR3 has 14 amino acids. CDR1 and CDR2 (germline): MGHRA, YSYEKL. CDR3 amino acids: CASSPNGGAVGYTF. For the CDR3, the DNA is TGCGCCAGCAGCCCGAACGGGGGGGCGGTTGGCTACACCTTC.

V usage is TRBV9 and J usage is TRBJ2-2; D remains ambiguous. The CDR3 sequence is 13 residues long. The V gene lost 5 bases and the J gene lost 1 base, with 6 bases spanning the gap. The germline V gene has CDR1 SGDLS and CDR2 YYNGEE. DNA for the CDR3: TGTGCCAGCAGAGACAAGAACACCGGGGAGCTGTTTTTT. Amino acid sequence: CASRDKNTGELFF.

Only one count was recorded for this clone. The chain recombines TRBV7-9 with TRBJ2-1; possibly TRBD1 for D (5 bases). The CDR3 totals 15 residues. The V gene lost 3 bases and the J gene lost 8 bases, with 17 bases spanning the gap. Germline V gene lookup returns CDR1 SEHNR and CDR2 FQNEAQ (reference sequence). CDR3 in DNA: TGTGCCAGCAGCTTTGGCCTAGGGGTTGTCGATGAGCAGTTCTTC. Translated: CASSFGLGVVDEQFF.

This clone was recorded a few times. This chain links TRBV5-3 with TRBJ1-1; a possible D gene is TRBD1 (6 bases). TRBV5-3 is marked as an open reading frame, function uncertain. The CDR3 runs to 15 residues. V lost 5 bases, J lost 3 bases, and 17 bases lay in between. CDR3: CARRFAGTSDTEAFF. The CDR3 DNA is TGTGCCAGAAGATTTGCTGGGACATCAGACACTGAAGCTTTCTTT.

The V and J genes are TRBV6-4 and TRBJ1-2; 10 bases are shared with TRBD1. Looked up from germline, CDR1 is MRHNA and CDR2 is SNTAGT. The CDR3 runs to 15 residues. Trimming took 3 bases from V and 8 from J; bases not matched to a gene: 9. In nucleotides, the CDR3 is TGTGCCAGCAGTGAAACCGGGACAGGGGCGTTCGGCTACACCTTC. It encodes CASSETGTGAFGYTF.

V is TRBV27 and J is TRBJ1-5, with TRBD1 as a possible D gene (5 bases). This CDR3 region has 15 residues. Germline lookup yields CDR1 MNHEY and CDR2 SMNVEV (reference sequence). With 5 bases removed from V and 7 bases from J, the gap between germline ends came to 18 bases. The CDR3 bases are TGTGCCAGCAGTCCAGCAGGGTACCCAGGACAGCCCCAGCATTTT. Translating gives CASSPAGYPGQPQHF.

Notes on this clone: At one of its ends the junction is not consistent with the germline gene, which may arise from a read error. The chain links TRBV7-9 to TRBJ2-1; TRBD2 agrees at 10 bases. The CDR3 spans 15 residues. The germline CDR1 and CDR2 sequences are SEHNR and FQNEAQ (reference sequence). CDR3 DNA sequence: TGTGCCAGCAGCCTAGCGGGAGAAATCTACAATGAGCAGTTCTTC. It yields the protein CASSLAGEIYNEQFF.

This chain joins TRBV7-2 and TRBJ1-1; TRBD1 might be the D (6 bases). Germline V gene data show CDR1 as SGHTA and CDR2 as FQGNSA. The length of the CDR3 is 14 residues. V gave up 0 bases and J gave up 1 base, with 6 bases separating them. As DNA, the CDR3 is TGTGCCAGCAGCTTAGCACAGGGGAACACTGAAGCTTTCTTT. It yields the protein CASSLAQGNTEAFF.

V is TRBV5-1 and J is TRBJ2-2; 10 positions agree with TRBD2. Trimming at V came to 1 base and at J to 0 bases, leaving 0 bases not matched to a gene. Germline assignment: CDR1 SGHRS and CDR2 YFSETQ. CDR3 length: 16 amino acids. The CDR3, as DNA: TGCGCCAGCAGCTTGAGCGGGGGGGCGAACACCGGGGAGCTGTTTTTT. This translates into CASSLSGGANTGELFF.

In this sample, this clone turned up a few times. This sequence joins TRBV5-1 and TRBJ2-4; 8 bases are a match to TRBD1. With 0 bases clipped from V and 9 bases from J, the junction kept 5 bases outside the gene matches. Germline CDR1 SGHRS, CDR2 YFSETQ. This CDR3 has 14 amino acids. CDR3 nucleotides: TGCGCCAGCAGCTTGGGACAGGGGAGAGGCATTCAGTACTTC. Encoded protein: CASSLGQGRGIQYF.

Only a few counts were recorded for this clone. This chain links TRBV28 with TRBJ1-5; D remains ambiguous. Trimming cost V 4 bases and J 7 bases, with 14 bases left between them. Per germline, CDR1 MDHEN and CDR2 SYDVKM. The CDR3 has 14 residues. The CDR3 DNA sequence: TGTGCCAGCAGTTCCATAGCGACTCGCCAGCCCCAGCATTTT. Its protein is CASSSIATRQPQHF. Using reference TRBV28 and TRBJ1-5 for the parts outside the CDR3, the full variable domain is DVKVTQSSRYLVKRTGEKVFLECVQDMDHENMFWYRQDPGLGLRLIYFSYDVKMKEKGDIPEGYSVSREKKERFSLILESASTNQTSMYLCASSSIATRQPQHFGDGTRLSIL.

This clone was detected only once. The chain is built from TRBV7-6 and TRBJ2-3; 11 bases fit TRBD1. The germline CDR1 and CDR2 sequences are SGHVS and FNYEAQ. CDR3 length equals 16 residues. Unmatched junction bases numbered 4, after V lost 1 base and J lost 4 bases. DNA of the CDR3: TGTGCCAGCAGCTTAGGTCCGGGACAGGGGGCAGATACGCAGTATTTT. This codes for CASSLGPGQGADTQYF.

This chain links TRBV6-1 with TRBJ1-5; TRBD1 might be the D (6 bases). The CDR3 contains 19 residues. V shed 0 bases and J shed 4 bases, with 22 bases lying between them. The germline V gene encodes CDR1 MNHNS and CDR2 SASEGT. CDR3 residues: CASSEALSGSQGTNQPQHF. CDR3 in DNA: TGTGCCAGCAGTGAAGCTCTATCCGGATCACAGGGAACGAATCAGCCCCAGCATTTT.

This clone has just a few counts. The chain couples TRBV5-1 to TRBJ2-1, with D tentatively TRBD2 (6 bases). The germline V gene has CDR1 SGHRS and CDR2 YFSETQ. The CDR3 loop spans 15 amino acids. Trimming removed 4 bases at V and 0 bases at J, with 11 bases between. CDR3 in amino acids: CASSPDGSSYNEQFF. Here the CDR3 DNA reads TGCGCCAGCAGCCCCGACGGGAGCTCCTACAATGAGCAGTTCTTC.

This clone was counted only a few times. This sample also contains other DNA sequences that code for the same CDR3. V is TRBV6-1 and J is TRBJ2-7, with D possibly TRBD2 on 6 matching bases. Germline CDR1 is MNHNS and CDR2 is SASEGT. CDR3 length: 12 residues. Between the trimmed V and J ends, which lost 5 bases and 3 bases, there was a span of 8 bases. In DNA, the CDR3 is TGTGCCAGCAGTCAGGAGGGCTACGAGCAGTACTTC. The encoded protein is CASSQEGYEQYF.

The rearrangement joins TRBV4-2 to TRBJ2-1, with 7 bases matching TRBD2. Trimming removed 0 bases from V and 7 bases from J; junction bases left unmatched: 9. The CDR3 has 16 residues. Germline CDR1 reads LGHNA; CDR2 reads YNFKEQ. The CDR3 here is CASSQDMAGVLNEQFF. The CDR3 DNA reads TGTGCCAGCAGCCAAGATATGGCGGGAGTATTAAATGAGCAGTTCTTC.

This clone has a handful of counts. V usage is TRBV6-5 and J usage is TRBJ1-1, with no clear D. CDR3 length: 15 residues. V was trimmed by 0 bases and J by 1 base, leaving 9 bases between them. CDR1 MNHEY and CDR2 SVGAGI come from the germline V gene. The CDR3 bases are TGTGCCAGCAGTTACTCGCCAGACTCGAACACTGAAGCTTTCTTT. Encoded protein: CASSYSPDSNTEAFF.

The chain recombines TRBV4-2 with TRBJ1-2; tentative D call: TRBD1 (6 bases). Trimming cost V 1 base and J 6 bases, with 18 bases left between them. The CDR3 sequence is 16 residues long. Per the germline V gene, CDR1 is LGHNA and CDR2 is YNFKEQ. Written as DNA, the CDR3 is TGTGCCAGCAGCCAAGCATCCGGGGGGCGCAGGGATGGCTACACCTTC. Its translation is CASSQASGGRRDGYTF.

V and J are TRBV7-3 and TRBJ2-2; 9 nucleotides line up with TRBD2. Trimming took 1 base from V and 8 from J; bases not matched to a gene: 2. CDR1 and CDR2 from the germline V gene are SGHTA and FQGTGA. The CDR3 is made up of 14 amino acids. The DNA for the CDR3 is TGTGCCAGCAGCTTAAGCCTAGCGGGAGGGGAGCTGTTTTTT. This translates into CASSLSLAGGELFF.

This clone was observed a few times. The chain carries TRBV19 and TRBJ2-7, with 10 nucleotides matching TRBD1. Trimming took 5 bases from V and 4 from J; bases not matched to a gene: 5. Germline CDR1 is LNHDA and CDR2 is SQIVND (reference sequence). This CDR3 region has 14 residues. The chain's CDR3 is CASSGDRGLYEQYF. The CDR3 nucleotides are TGTGCCAGTAGTGGAGACAGGGGGCTGTACGAGCAGTACTTC.

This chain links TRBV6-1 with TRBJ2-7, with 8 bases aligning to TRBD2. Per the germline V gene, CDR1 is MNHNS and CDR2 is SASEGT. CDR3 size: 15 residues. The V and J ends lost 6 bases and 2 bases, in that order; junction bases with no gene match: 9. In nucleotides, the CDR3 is TGTGCCAGCAGACTGACTAGCGCGAGGACCTACGAGCAGTACTTC. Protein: CASRLTSARTYEQYF.